The 4 T cell receptor beta chains listed next were all sequenced from one sample in a study of CD8 T cells in Susac syndrome. RNA totalling about 0.45 to 1 ug underwent reverse transcription with random hexamers. TCRdb processed the immunoSEQ multiplex PCR reads anew with MiXCR; each CDR3 protein has one entry. This table holds over 350,000 distinct CDR3 sequences, approximately 85% found once. The sample consisted of CD8+ T cells from PBMCs. All receptors come from a human donor with multiple sclerosis.

The chain recombines TRBV6-1 with TRBJ2-1, with unresolved D. Trimming cost V 4 bases and J 10 bases, with 14 bases left between them. Germline assignment: CDR1 MNHNS and CDR2 SASEGT. The CDR3 consists of 13 residues. The chain's CDR3 is CASSVSQLREQFF. CDR3 DNA: TGTGCCAGCAGTGTATCACAACTGCGAGAGCAGTTCTTC.

V gene TRBV6-6 combines with J gene TRBJ2-5; D call uncertain. Trimming removed 0 bases from V and 2 bases from J, with 4 bases in between. Germline CDR1 reads MNHNY; CDR2 reads SVGAGI (reference sequence). This CDR3 has 13 residues. The DNA for the CDR3 is TGTGCCAGCAGTTACTCGCGGCAAGAGACCCAGTACTTC. It codes for CASSYSRQETQYF.

The chain links TRBV6-1 to TRBJ1-6, with D unresolved. Germline assignment: CDR1 MNHNS and CDR2 SASEGT. The CDR3 is 13 residues long. V was cut by 8 bases and J by 4 bases, with 9 bases left in between. CDR3 loop: CASGPSYNSPLHF. The CDR3 coding sequence is TGTGCCAGCGGCCCATCATATAATTCACCCCTCCACTTT.

This sequence joins TRBV25-1 and TRBJ1-2; D unresolved. Trimming left V 6 bases short and J 4 bases short, with 15 bases between. Germline values: CDR1 MGHDK, CDR2 SYGVNS. The CDR3 has 14 amino acids. The CDR3 is CASSVQDGGYGYTF. The DNA of the CDR3 is TGTGCCAGCAGCGTCCAGGATGGAGGCTATGGCTACACCTTC.